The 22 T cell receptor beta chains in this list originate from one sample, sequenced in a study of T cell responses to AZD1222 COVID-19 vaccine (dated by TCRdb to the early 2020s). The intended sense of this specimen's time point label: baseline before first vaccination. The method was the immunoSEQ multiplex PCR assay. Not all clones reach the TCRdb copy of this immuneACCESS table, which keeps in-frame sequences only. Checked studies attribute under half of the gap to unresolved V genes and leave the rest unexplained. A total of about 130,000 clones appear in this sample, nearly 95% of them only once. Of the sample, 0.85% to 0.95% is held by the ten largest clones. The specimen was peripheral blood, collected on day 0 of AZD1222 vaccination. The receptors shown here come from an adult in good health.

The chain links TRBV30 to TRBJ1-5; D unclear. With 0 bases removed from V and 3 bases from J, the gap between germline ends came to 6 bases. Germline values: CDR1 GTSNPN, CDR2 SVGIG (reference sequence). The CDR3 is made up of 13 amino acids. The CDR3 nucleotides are TGTGCCTGGAGTGTGGCGATCAATCAGCCCCAGCATTTT. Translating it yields CAWSVAINQPQHF.

The DNA for the CDR3 is TGTGCCAGTACCTATCGTCGTTGGGCTTTCTTT. Its protein product is CASTYRRWAFF. This chain uses TRBV19 with TRBJ1-1; D ambiguous. The CDR3 is 11 amino acids. Trimming pared 7 bases from V and 11 bases from J, leaving 14 bases between. Germline lookup yields CDR1 LNHDA and CDR2 SQIVND (reference sequence).

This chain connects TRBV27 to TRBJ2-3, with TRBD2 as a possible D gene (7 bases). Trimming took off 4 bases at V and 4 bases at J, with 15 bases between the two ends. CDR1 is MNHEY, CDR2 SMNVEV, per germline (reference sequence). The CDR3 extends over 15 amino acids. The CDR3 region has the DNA TGTGCCAGCAGTTCGGGGGGCTATTCAGCAGATACGCAGTATTTT. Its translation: CASSSGGYSADTQYF.

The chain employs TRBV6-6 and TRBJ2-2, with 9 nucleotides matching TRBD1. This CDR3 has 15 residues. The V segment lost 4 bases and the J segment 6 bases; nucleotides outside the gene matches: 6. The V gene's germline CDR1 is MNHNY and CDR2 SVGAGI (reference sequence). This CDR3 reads CASSSLGTGSGELFF. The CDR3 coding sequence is TGTGCCAGCAGTTCCCTCGGGACAGGGTCCGGGGAGCTGTTTTTT.

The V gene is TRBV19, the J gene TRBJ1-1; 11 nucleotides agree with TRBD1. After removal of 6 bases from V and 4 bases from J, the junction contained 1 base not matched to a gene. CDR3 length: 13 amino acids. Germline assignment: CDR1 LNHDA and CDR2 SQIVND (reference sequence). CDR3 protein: CASRGQGATEAFF. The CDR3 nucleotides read TGTGCCAGTAGAGGACAGGGGGCCACTGAAGCTTTCTTT.

The CDR3 sequence is CASIPSPYYNTEAFF. The CDR3 DNA follows: TGTGCCAGCATCCCTTCACCGTATTATAACACTGAAGCTTTCTTT. The chain uses TRBV6-5 and TRBJ1-1; the D is unclear. Germline V gives CDR1 MNHEY, CDR2 SVGAGI. The CDR3 loop spans 15 amino acids. Trimming pared 7 bases from V and 2 bases from J, leaving 17 bases between.

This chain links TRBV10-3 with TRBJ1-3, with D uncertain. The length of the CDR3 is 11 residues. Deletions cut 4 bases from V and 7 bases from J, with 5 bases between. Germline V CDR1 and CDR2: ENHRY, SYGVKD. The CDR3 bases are TGTGCCATCAGTGTAAGGAACACCATATATTTT. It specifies CAISVRNTIYF.

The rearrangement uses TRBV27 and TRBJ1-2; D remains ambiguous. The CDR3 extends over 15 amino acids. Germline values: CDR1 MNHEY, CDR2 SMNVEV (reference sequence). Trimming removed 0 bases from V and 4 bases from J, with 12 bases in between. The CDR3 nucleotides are TGTGCCAGCAGTTTATCTGGGGAGAGTATCTATGGCTACACCTTC. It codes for CASSLSGESIYGYTF.

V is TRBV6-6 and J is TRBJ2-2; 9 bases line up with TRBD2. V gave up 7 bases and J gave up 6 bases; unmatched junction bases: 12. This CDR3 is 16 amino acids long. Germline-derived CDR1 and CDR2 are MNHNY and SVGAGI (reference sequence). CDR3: CASTSPSGGTSGELFF. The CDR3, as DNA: TGTGCCAGCACCTCACCCAGCGGGGGGACATCCGGGGAGCTGTTTTTT.

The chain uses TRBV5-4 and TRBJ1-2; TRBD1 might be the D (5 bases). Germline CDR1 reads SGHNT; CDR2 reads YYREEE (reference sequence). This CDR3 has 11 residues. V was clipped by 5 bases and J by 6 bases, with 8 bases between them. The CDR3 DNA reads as TGTGCCAGCAGACGAGGGGATGGCTACACCTTC. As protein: CASRRGDGYTF.

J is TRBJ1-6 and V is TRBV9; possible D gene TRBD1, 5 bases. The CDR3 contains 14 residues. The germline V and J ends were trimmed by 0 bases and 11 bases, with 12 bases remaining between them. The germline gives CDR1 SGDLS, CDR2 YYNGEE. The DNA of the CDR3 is TGTGCCAGCAGCGTAGCCGCAGGGCCGGCACCCCTCCACTTT. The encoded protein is CASSVAAGPAPLHF.

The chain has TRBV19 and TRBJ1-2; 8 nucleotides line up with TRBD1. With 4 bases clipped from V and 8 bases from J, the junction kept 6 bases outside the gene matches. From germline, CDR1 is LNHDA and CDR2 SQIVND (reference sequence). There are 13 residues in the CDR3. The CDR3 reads CASSTGTGGGYTF. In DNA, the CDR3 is TGTGCCAGTAGTACCGGGACAGGAGGAGGCTACACCTTC. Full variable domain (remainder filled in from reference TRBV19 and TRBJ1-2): DGGITQSPKYLFRKEGQNVTLSCEQNLNHDAMYWYRQDPGQGLRLIYYSQIVNDFQKGDIAEGYSVSREKKESFPLTVTSAQKNPTAFYLCASSTGTGGGYTFGSGTRLTVV.

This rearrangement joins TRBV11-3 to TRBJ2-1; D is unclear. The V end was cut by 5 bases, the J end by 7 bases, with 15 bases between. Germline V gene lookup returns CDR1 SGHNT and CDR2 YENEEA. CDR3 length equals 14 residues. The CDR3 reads CASSPNDLGNEQFF. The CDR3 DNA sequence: TGTGCCAGCAGCCCTAATGACTTAGGAAATGAGCAGTTCTTC.

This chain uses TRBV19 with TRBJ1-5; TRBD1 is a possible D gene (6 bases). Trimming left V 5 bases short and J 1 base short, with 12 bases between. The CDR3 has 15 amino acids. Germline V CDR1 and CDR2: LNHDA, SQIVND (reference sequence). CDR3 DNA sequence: TGTGCCAGTAGTCTACAGGGTCTGAGCAATCAGCCCCAGCATTTT. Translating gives CASSLQGLSNQPQHF. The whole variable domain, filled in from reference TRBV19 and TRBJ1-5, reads DGGITQSPKYLFRKEGQNVTLSCEQNLNHDAMYWYRQDPGQGLRLIYYSQIVNDFQKGDIAEGYSVSREKKESFPLTVTSAQKNPTAFYLCASSLQGLSNQPQHFGDGTRLSIL.

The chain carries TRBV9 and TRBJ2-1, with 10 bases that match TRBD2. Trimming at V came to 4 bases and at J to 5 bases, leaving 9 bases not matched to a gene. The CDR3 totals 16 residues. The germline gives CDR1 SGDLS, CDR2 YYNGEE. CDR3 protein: CASSTLAAGGNNEQFF. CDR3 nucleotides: TGTGCCAGCAGCACCTTGGCAGCGGGGGGGAACAATGAGCAGTTCTTC.

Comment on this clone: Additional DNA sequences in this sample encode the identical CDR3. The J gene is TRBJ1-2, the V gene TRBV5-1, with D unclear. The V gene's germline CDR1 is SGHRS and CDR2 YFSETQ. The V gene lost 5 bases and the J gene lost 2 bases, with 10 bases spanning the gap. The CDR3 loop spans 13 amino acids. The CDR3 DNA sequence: TGCGCCAGCAGGAGGGCAGACAACTATGGCTACACCTTC. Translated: CASRRADNYGYTF.

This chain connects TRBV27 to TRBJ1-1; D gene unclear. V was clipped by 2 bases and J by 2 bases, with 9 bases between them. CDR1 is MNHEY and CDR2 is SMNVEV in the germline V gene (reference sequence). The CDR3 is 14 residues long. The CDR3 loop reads CASSLLPGNTEAFF. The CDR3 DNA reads TGTGCCAGCAGTTTACTCCCAGGAAACACTGAAGCTTTCTTT.

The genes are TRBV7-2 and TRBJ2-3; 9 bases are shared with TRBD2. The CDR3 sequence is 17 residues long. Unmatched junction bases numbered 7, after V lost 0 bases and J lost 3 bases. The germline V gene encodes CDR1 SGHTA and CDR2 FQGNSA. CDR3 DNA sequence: TGTGCCAGCAGCTTAGCCGGGACTAGCTTTAGAACAGATACGCAGTATTTT. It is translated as CASSLAGTSFRTDTQYF.

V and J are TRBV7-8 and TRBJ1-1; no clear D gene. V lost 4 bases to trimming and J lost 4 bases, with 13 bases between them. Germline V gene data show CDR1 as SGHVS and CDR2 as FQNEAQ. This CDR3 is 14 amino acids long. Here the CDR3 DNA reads TGTGCCAGCAGCTCGCCGACGGGGATCACTGAAGCTTTCTTT. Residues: CASSSPTGITEAFF.

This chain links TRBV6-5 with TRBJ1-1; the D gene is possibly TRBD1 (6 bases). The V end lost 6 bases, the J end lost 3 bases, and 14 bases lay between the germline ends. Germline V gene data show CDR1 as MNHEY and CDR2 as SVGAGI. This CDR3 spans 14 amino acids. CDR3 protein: CASRPRGLYTEAFF. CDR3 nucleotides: TGTGCCAGCAGGCCCCGGGGGCTCTACACTGAAGCTTTCTTT.

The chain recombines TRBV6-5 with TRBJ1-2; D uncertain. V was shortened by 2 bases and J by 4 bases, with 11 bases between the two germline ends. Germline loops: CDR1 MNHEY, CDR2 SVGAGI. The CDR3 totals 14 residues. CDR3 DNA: TGTGCCAGCAGTTACCAGAAGGCTAGCTATGGCTACACCTTC. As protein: CASSYQKASYGYTF.

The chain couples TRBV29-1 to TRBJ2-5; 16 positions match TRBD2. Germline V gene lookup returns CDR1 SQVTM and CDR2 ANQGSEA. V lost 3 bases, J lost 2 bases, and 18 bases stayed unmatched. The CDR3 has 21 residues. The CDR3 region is CSVDNGMGTSGGDRVQETQYF. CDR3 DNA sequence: TGCAGCGTTGATAACGGGATGGGGACTAGCGGGGGGGACCGGGTTCAAGAGACCCAGTACTTC.